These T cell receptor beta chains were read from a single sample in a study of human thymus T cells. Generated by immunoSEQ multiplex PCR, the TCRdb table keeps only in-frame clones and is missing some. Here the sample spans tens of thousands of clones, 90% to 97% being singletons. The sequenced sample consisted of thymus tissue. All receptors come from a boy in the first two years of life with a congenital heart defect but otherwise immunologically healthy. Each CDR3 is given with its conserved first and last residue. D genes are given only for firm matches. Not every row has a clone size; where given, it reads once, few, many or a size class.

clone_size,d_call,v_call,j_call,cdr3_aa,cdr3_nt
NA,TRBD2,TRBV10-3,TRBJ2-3,CAISARGLAVSTDTQYF,TGTGCCATCAGTGCCAGGGGACTAGCGGTTAGCACAGATACGCAGTATTTT
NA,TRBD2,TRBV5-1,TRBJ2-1,CASSLPGYLAGAFSYNEQFF,TGCGCCAGCAGCTTGCCCGGTTACCTAGCGGGAGCTTTCTCCTACAATGAGCAGTTCTTC
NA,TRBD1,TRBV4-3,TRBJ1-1,CASRGQGGTEAFF,TGCGCCAGCCGGGGACAGGGCGGGACTGAAGCTTTCTTT
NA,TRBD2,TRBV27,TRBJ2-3,CASADTGGPTDTQYF,TGTGCCAGCGCTGACACGGGGGGGCCTACAGATACGCAGTATTTT
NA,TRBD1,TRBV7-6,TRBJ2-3,CASSLWDRASTDTQYF,TGTGCCAGCAGCTTATGGGACAGGGCTTCCACAGATACGCAGTATTTT
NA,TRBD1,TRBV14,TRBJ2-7,CASSREGGQSSYEQYF,TGTGCCAGCAGCCGGGAAGGGGGACAGAGCTCCTACGAGCAGTACTTC
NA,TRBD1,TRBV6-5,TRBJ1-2,CASSTGTGGYGYTF,TGTGCCAGCAGTACCGGGACAGGGGGCTATGGCTACACCTTC
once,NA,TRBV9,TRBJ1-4,CASSVGRATNEKLFF,TGTGCCAGCAGCGTAGGGAGGGCGACTAATGAAAAACTGTTTTTT
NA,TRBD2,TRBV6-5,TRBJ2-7,CASSLGTSGYEQYF,TGTGCCAGCAGTTTAGGAACTAGCGGATACGAGCAGTACTTC
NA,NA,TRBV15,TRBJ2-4,CATSRDDRLVIAKNIQYF,TGTGCCACCAGCAGAGATGACAGGCTTGTTATAGCCAAAAACATTCAGTACTTC
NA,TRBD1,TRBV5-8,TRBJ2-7,CASSLDLRGLYF,TGTGCCAGCAGCTTGGATCTGAGGGGGCTGTACTTC
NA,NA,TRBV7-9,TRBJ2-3,CASSDRRQGTDTQYF,TGTGCCAGCAGCGACCGGAGACAGGGCACAGATACGCAGTATTTT
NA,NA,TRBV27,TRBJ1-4,CASSRKRRDVEDEKLFF,TGTGCCAGCAGCCGGAAAAGAAGGGACGTTGAGGATGAAAAACTGTTTTTT
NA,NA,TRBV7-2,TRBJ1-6,CASSPLSTSYNSPLHF,TGTGCCAGCAGCCCTCTTTCAACGAGCTATAATTCACCCCTCCACTTT
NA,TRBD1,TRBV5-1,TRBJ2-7,CASSSTGEEPYEQYF,TGCGCCAGCAGCTCGACAGGGGAGGAACCCTACGAGCAGTACTTC
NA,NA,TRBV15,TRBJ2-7,CATSRVRAQPYEQYF,TGTGCCACCAGCAGAGTTCGGGCGCAGCCCTACGAGCAGTACTTC
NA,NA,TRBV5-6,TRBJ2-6,CASSAEAGANVLTF,TGTGCCAGCAGCGCGGAAGCTGGGGCCAACGTCCTGACTTTC
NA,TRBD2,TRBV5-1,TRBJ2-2,CASGGGIAGELFF,TGCGCCAGCGGCGGGGGTATAGCCGGGGAGCTGTTTTTT
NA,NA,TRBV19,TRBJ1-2,CASSHRGKGYGYGYTF,TGTGCCAGTAGTCATCGGGGTAAGGGGTATGGCTATGGCTACACCTTC
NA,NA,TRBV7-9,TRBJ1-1,CASSSIQNTEAFF,TGTGCCAGCAGTTCTATTCAGAACACTGAAGCTTTCTTT
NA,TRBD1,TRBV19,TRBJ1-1,CASSISGGQANTEAFF,TGTGCCAGTAGTATATCCGGGGGACAGGCGAACACTGAAGCTTTCTTT
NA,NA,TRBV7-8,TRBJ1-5,CASSPETGTQPYSNQPQHF,TGTGCCAGCAGCCCAGAAACCGGGACACAGCCTTATAGCAATCAGCCCCAGCATTTT
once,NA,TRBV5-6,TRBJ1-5,CASSLWGSGNQPQHF,TGTGCCAGCAGCTTGTGGGGGAGTGGCAATCAGCCCCAGCATTTT
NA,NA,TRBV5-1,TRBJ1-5,CASSWGKPQHF,TGCGCCAGCAGCTGGGGAAAGCCCCAGCATTTT
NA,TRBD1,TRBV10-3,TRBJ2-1,CAISPRPGQGARNEQFF,TGTGCCATCAGTCCTCGACCGGGACAGGGGGCGCGGAATGAGCAGTTCTTC
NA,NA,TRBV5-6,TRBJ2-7,CASSFRYEQYF,TGTGCCAGCAGCTTCCGGTACGAGCAGTACTTC
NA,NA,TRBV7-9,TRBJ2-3,CASSLAGRDTDTQYF,TGTGCCAGCAGCTTAGCGGGACGGGACACAGATACGCAGTATTTT
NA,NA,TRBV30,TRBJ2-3,CAWSVWLRDSTDTQYF,TGTGCCTGGAGTGTATGGCTCCGGGATAGCACAGATACGCAGTATTTT
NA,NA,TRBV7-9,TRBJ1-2,CASSLAAPGGRGYTF,TGTGCCAGCAGCTTAGCGGCCCCGGGAGGAAGAGGCTACACCTTC
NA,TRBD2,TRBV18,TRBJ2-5,CASSPLGLAAIQETQYF,TGTGCCAGCTCACCACTCGGTCTAGCGGCAATTCAAGAGACCCAGTACTTC
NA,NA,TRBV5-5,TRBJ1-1,CASSLGIRGGDRGTEAFF,TGTGCCAGCAGCTTGGGAATTCGTGGGGGAGATAGGGGCACTGAAGCTTTCTTT
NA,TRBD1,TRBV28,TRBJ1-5,CASSLTGTGRNQPQHF,TGTGCCAGCAGTTTGACCGGGACAGGGCGCAATCAGCCCCAGCATTTT
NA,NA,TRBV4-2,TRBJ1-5,CASSQTPGQKFTNQPQHF,TGTGCCAGCAGCCAAACCCCGGGCCAAAAATTTACGAATCAGCCCCAGCATTTT
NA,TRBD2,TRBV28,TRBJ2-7,CASSLKEREDSAYEQYF,TGTGCCAGCAGTTTAAAGGAGCGGGAGGACTCGGCCTACGAGCAGTACTTC
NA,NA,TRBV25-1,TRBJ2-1,CASSGGRVGQFF,TGTGCCAGCAGTGGGGGTAGGGTCGGGCAGTTCTTC
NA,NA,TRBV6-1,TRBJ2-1,CASSEARTITNHNEQFF,TGTGCCAGCAGTGAAGCCAGGACCATTACTAATCACAATGAGCAGTTCTTC
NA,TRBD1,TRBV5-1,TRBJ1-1,CASSPIYRGSDTEAFF,TGCGCCAGCAGCCCCATCTACAGGGGTTCAGACACTGAAGCTTTCTTT
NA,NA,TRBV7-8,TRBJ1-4,CASSLNSIGQWTTNEKLFF,TGTGCCAGCAGCTTAAATAGCATAGGACAGTGGACAACTAATGAAAAACTGTTTTTT
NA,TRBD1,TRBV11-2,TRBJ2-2,CASSPEDRPHTGELFF,TGTGCCAGCAGCCCTGAGGACAGGCCCCACACCGGGGAGCTGTTTTTT
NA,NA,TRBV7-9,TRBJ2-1,CASSFGEPEVAEQFF,TGTGCCAGCAGCTTTGGGGAGCCTGAGGTCGCTGAGCAGTTCTTC
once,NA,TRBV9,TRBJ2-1,CASSVAPLFYNEQFF,TGTGCCAGCAGCGTAGCTCCCCTTTTCTACAATGAGCAGTTCTTC
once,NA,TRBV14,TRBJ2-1,CASSQDLMAGSTNEQFF,TGTGCCAGCAGCCAAGATCTTATGGCGGGGAGTACGAATGAGCAGTTCTTC
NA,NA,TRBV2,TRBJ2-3,CASSEAKRRRGGTDTQYF,TGTGCCAGCAGTGAAGCTAAGAGGAGGCGGGGTGGGACAGATACGCAGTATTTT
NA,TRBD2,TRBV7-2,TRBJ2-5,CASSPLAGARETQYF,TGTGCCAGCAGCCCCCTAGCGGGAGCAAGGGAGACCCAGTACTTC
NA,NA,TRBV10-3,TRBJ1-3,CAGGGEGNTIYF,TGTGCGGGCGGAGGGGAAGGAAACACCATATATTTT
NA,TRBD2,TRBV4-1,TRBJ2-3,CASSQGEGDTQYF,TGCGCCAGCAGCCAGGGGGAGGGAGATACGCAGTATTTT
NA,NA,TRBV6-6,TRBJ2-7,CASGRLARRGQYEQYF,TGTGCCAGTGGGAGGCTAGCTAGAAGGGGACAATACGAGCAGTACTTC
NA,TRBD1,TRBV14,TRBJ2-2,CASSQDRGGQGNTGELFF,TGTGCCAGCAGCCAAGATCGGGGAGGACAGGGGAACACCGGGGAGCTGTTTTTT
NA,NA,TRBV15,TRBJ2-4,CATSRDFLAKNIQYF,TGTGCCACCAGCAGAGATTTCTTAGCCAAAAACATTCAGTACTTC
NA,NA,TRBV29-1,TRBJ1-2,CSVVRGSGRNNGYTF,TGCAGCGTTGTAAGGGGGTCAGGGCGTAATAATGGCTACACCTTC
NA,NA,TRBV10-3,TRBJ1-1,CAISDGGEMNTEAFF,TGTGCCATCAGTGACGGAGGCGAAATGAACACTGAAGCTTTCTTT
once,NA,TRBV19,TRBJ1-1,CASSLDSPTEAFF,TGTGCCAGTAGTCTTGACAGTCCCACTGAAGCTTTCTTT
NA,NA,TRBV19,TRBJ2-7,CASSPTESYEQYF,TGTGCCAGTAGCCCGACGGAGTCCTACGAGCAGTACTTC
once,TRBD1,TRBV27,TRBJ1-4,CASSLRQGALGEKLFF,TGTGCCAGCAGTTTGAGGCAGGGGGCATTAGGTGAAAAACTGTTTTTT
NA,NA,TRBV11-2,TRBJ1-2,CASSFRRDGFNYGYTF,TGTGCCAGCAGCTTCCGAAGGGACGGCTTTAACTATGGCTACACCTTC
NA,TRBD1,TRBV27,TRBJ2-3,CASSSVRTGPSTDTQYF,TGTGCCAGCAGTTCTGTAAGGACAGGACCTAGCACAGATACGCAGTATTTT
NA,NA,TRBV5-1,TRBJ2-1,CASSFNARDSYNEQFF,TGCGCCAGCAGCTTCAACGCCAGGGACTCCTACAATGAGCAGTTCTTC
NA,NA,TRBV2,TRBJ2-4,CASSEKVPGWEPKNIQYF,TGTGCCAGCAGTGAAAAGGTGCCCGGGTGGGAGCCCAAAAACATTCAGTACTTC
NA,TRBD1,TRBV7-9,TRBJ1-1,CASSPRPRDREEGTEAFF,TGTGCCAGCAGCCCGCGGCCCAGGGACAGGGAGGAAGGCACTGAAGCTTTCTTT